This TCR beta chain was identified in a study of blood T cell repertoires in COVID-19. The overall study: The samples span acute and convalescent COVID-19 from the United States, Italy and Spain. PBMCs, B-cell-depleted T cells, or T cells provided the cDNA or gDNA that made up the material.

This CDR3 has 13 residues. The V end was cut by 6 bases, the J end by 6 bases, with 14 bases between. The germline CDR1 and CDR2 sequences are MDHEN and SYDVKM. Authors' data handling: Scientists estimated how many nucleated cells there were by amplifying reference gene primers. Here immunoSEQ multiplex PCR was the method, and the copy in TCRdb shows in-frame clones only, minus some. From that table come the V and J calls and clone size; the DNA was used to work out D and trimming. The table has about 160,000 clones, around four fifths seen once. Sample: peripheral blood. This chain connects TRBV28 to TRBJ1-1; D possibly corresponds to TRBD1 (6 bases). The receptor comes from a woman at least 80 years old with acute or convalescent COVID-19. CDR3 residues: CASRKQGWPEAFF. The DNA of the CDR3 is TGTGCCAGCAGGAAACAGGGTTGGCCTGAAGCTTTCTTT. Drawing the rest from reference TRBV28 and TRBJ1-1, the complete variable domain is DVKVTQSSRYLVKRTGEKVFLECVQDMDHENMFWYRQDPGLGLRLIYFSYDVKMKEKGDIPEGYSVSREKKERFSLILESASTNQTSMYLCASRKQGWPEAFFGQGTRLTVV.